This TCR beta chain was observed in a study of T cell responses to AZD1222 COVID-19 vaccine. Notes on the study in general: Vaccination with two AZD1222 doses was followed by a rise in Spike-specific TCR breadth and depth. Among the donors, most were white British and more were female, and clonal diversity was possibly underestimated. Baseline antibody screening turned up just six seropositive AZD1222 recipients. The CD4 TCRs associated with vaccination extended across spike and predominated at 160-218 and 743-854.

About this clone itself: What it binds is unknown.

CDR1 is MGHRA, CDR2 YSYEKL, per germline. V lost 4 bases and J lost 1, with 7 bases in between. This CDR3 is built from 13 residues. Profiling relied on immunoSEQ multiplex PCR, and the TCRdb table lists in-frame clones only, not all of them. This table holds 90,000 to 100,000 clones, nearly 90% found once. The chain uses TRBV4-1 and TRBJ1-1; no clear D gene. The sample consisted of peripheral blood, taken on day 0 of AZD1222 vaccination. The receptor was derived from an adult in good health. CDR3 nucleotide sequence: TGCGCCAGCAGCCCCGGTGGGAACACTGAAGCTTTCTTT. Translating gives CASSPGGNTEAFF.